Each of the 27 T cell receptor beta chains below was sequenced from the same sample in a study of shared clonotypes between healthy human individuals. CD45RO-negative cells were positively selected for CCR7, leaving out terminally differentiated effector memory CD45RA+ cells. Using immunoSEQ multiplex PCR, the repertoire was profiled, and TCRdb retains in-frame clones only, with some absent. In the table there are about 2 million clones, approximately 94% of which are singletons. The specimen was naive CD8+ T cells sorted from blood. The source of these receptors is a man aged 18 to 30 in good health.

This chain uses TRBV30 with TRBJ1-3; 7 bases fit TRBD1. This CDR3 comprises 16 residues. Germline V gives CDR1 GTSNPN, CDR2 SVGIG (reference sequence). The junction had 13 bases not matched to a gene; V was cut back by 8 bases and J by 0 bases. DNA of the CDR3: TGTGCCGTCGTGGACCGGACAGGTAGCTCTGGAAACACCATATATTTT. Protein product: CAVVDRTGSSGNTIYF.

The J gene is TRBJ1-6, the V gene TRBV4-1; D call uncertain. Trimming cost V 1 base and J 11 bases, with 18 bases left between them. Looked up from germline, CDR1 is MGHRA and CDR2 is YSYEKL. This CDR3 has 16 residues. In DNA form, the CDR3 reads TGCGCCAGCAGCCAAGCCCGTGGGGAGCTATATCCACCCCTCCACTTT. Its protein product is CASSQARGELYPPLHF.

The V call is TRBV5-4, the J call TRBJ1-2; TRBD1 matches 9 bases. V lost 0 bases and J lost 9; bases outside the gene matches: 18. This CDR3 region has 18 residues. CDR1 is SGHNT, CDR2 YYREEE, per germline (reference sequence). CDR3: CASSLEDGTGPLLWSYTF. CDR3 bases: TGTGCCAGCAGCTTGGAAGACGGGACAGGGCCTTTACTATGGAGCTACACCTTC.

The chain carries TRBV4-2 and TRBJ1-1; possibly TRBD1 for D (5 bases). The CDR3 runs 14 residues. Trimming removed 2 bases from V and 4 bases from J, with 11 bases in between. Germline V gene sequence: CDR1 LGHNA, CDR2 YNFKEQ. The CDR3 loop is CASSQFRGVTEAFF. Here the CDR3 DNA reads TGTGCCAGCAGCCAATTCAGAGGGGTCACTGAAGCTTTCTTT.

This rearrangement joins TRBV2 to TRBJ2-5, with D uncertain. V was clipped by 7 bases and J by 4 bases, with 10 bases between them. The CDR3 spans 12 residues. Per germline, CDR1 SNHLY and CDR2 FYNNEI. The CDR3 region is CASTSYGETQYF. The CDR3 DNA reads as TGTGCCAGCACCTCCTATGGAGAGACCCAGTACTTC.

The chain carries TRBV4-3 and TRBJ2-1; D gene unclear. CDR1 is LGHNA, CDR2 YSLEER, per germline. There are 13 residues in the CDR3. Between the trimmed V and J ends, which lost 1 base and 8 bases, there was a span of 9 bases. CDR3 in amino acids: CASSQGKDDEQFF. The CDR3 DNA sequence: TGCGCCAGCAGCCAAGGAAAAGATGATGAGCAGTTCTTC.

V usage is TRBV7-6 and J usage is TRBJ2-6; D gene uncertain. Germline assignment: CDR1 SGHVS and CDR2 FNYEAQ. The CDR3 has 13 amino acids. Trimming left V 1 base short and J 3 bases short, with 1 base between. The CDR3 loop reads CASSLGGANVLTF. As DNA, the CDR3 is TGTGCCAGCAGCTTAGGTGGGGCCAACGTCCTGACTTTC.

This chain connects TRBV28 to TRBJ2-3; TRBD2 is a possible D gene (6 bases). In germline, CDR1 is MDHEN, CDR2 SYDVKM. Trimming took 5 bases from V and 2 from J, leaving 17 bases between them. This CDR3 has 16 amino acids. The CDR3 is CASSPLGSGFTDTQYF. CDR3 sequence (DNA): TGTGCCAGCAGTCCCCTGGGGAGCGGGTTCACAGATACGCAGTATTTT. The whole variable domain, remainder taken from reference TRBV28 and TRBJ2-3, is DVKVTQSSRYLVKRTGEKVFLECVQDMDHENMFWYRQDPGLGLRLIYFSYDVKMKEKGDIPEGYSVSREKKERFSLILESASTNQTSMYLCASSPLGSGFTDTQYFGPGTRLTVL.

Concerning this clone: Other nucleotide sequences from this sample produce the same CDR3. The CDR3 DNA is TGTGCCAGCAGTTTGCAGGGGTATACCGGGGAGCTGTTTTTT. This gives the protein CASSLQGYTGELFF. The gene calls are TRBV28 and TRBJ2-2, with a tentative D call TRBD1 (6 bases). The V end lost 3 bases, the J end lost 5 bases, and 10 bases lay between the germline ends. The CDR3 runs 14 residues. Germline-derived CDR1 and CDR2 are MDHEN and SYDVKM.

The J gene is TRBJ2-7, the V gene TRBV13; 11 bases are a match to TRBD2. Germline lookup yields CDR1 PRHDT and CDR2 FYEKMQ (reference sequence). V trimming: 5 bases; J trimming: 4 bases; junction bases outside the gene matches: 7. The CDR3 extends over 15 amino acids. The CDR3 nucleotides are TGTGCCAGCAGCCGCTCTACTAGCGGGAGTTACGAGCAGTACTTC. Its protein is CASSRSTSGSYEQYF.

The V and J genes are TRBV7-6 and TRBJ2-3; TRBD2 matches 8 bases. CDR1 SGHVS and CDR2 FNYEAQ come from the germline V gene. CDR3 length equals 15 residues. V shed 5 bases and J 2 bases; nucleotides not matched to a gene: 6. Here the CDR3 reads CASSPLAGSTDTQYF. The CDR3 DNA reads as TGTGCCAGCAGCCCTTTAGCGGGGTCCACAGATACGCAGTATTTT.

The gene calls are TRBV28 and TRBJ2-7; 11 positions agree with TRBD2. The V gene's germline CDR1 is MDHEN and CDR2 SYDVKM. This CDR3 spans 14 amino acids. V gave up 3 bases and J gave up 2 bases; unmatched junction bases: 0. CDR3 nucleotide sequence: TGTGCCAGCAGTTTGGGACTAGCGGCCTACGAGCAGTACTTC. Translation gives CASSLGLAAYEQYF.

The chain carries TRBV6-5 and TRBJ2-7, with a weak D call TRBD1 (6 bases). Per the germline V gene, CDR1 is MNHEY and CDR2 is SVGAGI. The length of the CDR3 is 15 residues. Between the trimmed V and J ends, which lost 0 bases and 5 bases, there was a span of 14 bases. CDR3 region: CASSYSGNEGDEQYF. CDR3 bases: TGTGCCAGCAGTTACTCGGGGAATGAGGGGGACGAGCAGTACTTC.

As to this clone: A much more abundant neighbour one base away suggests this may be a read error. The sample has other DNA sequences that encode this CDR3 too. The chain couples TRBV6-5 to TRBJ2-2; D gene ambiguous. V lost 4 bases, J lost 1 base, and 7 bases lay in between. Germline V lookup: CDR1 MNHEY, CDR2 SVGAGI. CDR3 size: 14 residues. CDR3 in DNA: TGTGCCAGCAGTTCCGGGCAGAACACCGGGGAGCTGTTTTTT. It is translated as CASSSGQNTGELFF.

The V and J genes are TRBV6-1 and TRBJ2-1; TRBD1 matches 7 bases. V gave up 6 bases and J gave up 12 bases; unmatched junction bases: 5. The CDR3 covers 11 residues. Germline V gene data show CDR1 as MNHNS and CDR2 as SASEGT. Here the CDR3 DNA reads TGTGCCAGCAGAGGACAGGTTGCGCAGTTCTTC. Translation: CASRGQVAQFF.

About this clone: Other DNA sequences in the sample encode the same CDR3. The chain employs TRBV7-3 and TRBJ2-5; 15 nucleotides align to TRBD2. The V gene's germline CDR1 is SGHTA and CDR2 FQGTGA. The CDR3 contains 17 residues. V trimming: 5 bases; J trimming: 1 base; junction bases outside the gene matches: 5. The CDR3 is CASSLGLAGGPQETQYF. As DNA, the CDR3 is TGTGCCAGCAGCCTGGGACTAGCGGGGGGACCCCAAGAGACCCAGTACTTC.

The gene calls are TRBV2 and TRBJ2-7; 8 positions match TRBD1. The J segment lost 4 bases and the V segment lost 8 bases, leaving 7 bases of the junction unmatched. The CDR3 loop spans 13 amino acids. The germline CDR1 and CDR2 sequences are SNHLY and FYNNEI. CDR3 sequence: CASSAGGFYEQYF. The CDR3 DNA sequence: TGTGCCAGCTCGGCAGGGGGCTTTTACGAGCAGTACTTC.

In the case of this clone: Other DNA sequences of this sample code for an identical CDR3. J is TRBJ2-3 and V is TRBV7-6; TRBD2 agrees at 9 bases. This CDR3 has 15 amino acids. Losses at the gene ends were 3 bases for V and 4 bases for J; bases not matched to a gene: 5. Germline values: CDR1 SGHVS, CDR2 FNYEAQ. The CDR3 nucleotides read TGTGCCAGCAGCTTGGGCGGGGGGGGTGCAGATACGCAGTATTTT. Amino acids: CASSLGGGGADTQYF.

The chain uses TRBV9 and TRBJ2-2, with 9 nucleotides matching TRBD2. This CDR3 spans 17 amino acids. The V segment lost 1 base and the J segment 3 bases; nucleotides outside the gene matches: 7. Germline V gene sequence: CDR1 SGDLS, CDR2 YYNGEE. CDR3 nucleotides: TGTGCCAGCAGCGTACCCGAACTAGCGGGTGACACCGGGGAGCTGTTTTTT. This codes for CASSVPELAGDTGELFF.

This clone appeared a single time. The chain carries TRBV7-6 and TRBJ2-7, with no clear D. Germline V gives CDR1 SGHVS, CDR2 FNYEAQ. The CDR3 extends over 13 amino acids. V dropped 3 bases and J dropped 0 bases, with 6 bases sitting between them. The CDR3 coding sequence is TGTGCCAGCAGCTTCACCCCCTCCTACGAGCAGTACTTC. Protein sequence: CASSFTPSYEQYF.

The genes are TRBV12-5 and TRBJ2-7; D is ambiguous. In germline, CDR1 is LGHNT, CDR2 FRNRAP. This CDR3 comprises 12 residues. The V end was cut by 1 base, the J end by 3 bases, with 4 bases between. The CDR3 nucleotides read TGTGCTAGTGGTTTGGGAGTCTACGAGCAGTACTTC. It encodes CASGLGVYEQYF.

The gene calls are TRBV10-2 and TRBJ2-7, with 11 bases matching TRBD2. Germline assignment: CDR1 WSHSY and CDR2 SAAADI. Losses at the gene ends were 8 bases for V and 3 bases for J; bases not matched to a gene: 6. CDR3 length: 14 residues. The CDR3 DNA follows: TGCGCCAGCGGCCCCGGGACTAGCGGCTACGAGCAGTACTTC. Translation gives CASGPGTSGYEQYF.

This chain links TRBV6-5 with TRBJ1-1; D is ambiguous. Looked up from germline, CDR1 is MNHEY and CDR2 is SVGAGI. Trimming took off 7 bases at V and 5 bases at J, with 14 bases between the two ends. CDR3 length: 13 residues. For the CDR3, the DNA is TGTGCCAGCACCATAGGTTGGGGAACTGAAGCTTTCTTT. This codes for CASTIGWGTEAFF.

A remark on this clone: A junction boundary mismatches the germline segment, possibly from a read error. V and J are TRBV5-8 and TRBJ2-4; TRBD1 agrees at 9 bases. The CDR3 length is 11 residues. Germline CDR1 is SGHTS and CDR2 is YDEGEE. The CDR3 loop is CASSLVDRGSF. The CDR3 DNA reads as TGTGCCAGCAGCTTGGTGGACAGGGGAAGCTTC.

This rearrangement joins TRBV5-1 to TRBJ2-6; TRBD1 agrees at 9 bases. The CDR3 totals 18 residues. Germline V gives CDR1 SGHRS, CDR2 YFSETQ. Germline trimming cut 4 bases from V and 0 bases from J; bases unmatched to any gene: 8. The CDR3 region has the DNA TGCGCCAGCAGCGGGGGCGGGACAGGGTACTCTGGGGCCAACGTCCTGACTTTC. Protein sequence: CASSGGGTGYSGANVLTF.

The chain uses TRBV4-2 and TRBJ1-4, with D unresolved. This CDR3 region has 15 residues. Germline CDR1 and CDR2: LGHNA and YNFKEQ. The V and J ends lost 0 bases and 8 bases respectively, with 13 bases between them. The CDR3 loop reads CASSQDMEGGEKLFF. CDR3 in DNA: TGTGCCAGCAGCCAAGATATGGAGGGAGGGGAAAAACTGTTTTTT.

CDR3 coding DNA: TGTGCCAGCAGCCCCCCAGCCACCTACGAGCAGTACTTC. This codes for CASSPPATYEQYF. The rearrangement links TRBV7-9 to TRBJ2-7; unclear D gene. Germline CDR1 and CDR2: SEHNR and FQNEAQ (reference sequence). This CDR3 contains 13 residues. Trimming cost V 5 bases and J 2 bases, with 10 bases left between them.